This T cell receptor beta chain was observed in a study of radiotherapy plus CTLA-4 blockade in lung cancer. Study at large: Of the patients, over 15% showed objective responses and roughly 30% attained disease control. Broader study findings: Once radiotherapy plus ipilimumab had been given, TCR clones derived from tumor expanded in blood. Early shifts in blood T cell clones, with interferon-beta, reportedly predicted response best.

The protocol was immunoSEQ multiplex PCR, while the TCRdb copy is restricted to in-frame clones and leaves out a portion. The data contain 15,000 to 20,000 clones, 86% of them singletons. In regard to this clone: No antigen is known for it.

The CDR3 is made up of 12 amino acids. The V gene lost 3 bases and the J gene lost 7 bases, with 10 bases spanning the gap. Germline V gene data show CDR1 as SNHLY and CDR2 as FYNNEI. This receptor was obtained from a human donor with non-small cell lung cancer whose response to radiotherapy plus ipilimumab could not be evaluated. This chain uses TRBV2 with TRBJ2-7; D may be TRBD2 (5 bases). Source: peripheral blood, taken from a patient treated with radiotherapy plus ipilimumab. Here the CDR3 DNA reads TGTGCCAGCAGTGAGACTAACCTGGAGCAGTACTTC. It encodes CASSETNLEQYF.